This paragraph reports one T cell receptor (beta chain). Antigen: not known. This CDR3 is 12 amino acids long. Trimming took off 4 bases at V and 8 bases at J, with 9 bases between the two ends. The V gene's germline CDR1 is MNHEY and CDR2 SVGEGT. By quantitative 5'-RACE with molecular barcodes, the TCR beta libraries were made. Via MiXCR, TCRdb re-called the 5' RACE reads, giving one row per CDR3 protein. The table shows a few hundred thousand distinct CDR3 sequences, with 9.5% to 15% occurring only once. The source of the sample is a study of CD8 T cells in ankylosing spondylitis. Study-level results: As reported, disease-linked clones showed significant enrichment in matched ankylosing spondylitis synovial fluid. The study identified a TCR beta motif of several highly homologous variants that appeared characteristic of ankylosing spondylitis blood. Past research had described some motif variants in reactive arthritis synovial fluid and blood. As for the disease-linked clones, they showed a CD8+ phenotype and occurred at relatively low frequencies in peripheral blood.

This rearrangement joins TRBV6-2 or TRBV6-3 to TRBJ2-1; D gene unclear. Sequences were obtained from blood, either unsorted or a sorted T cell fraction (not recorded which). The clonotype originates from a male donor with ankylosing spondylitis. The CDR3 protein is CASSWALDEQFF. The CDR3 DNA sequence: TGTGCCAGCAGTTGGGCCCTGGATGAGCAGTTCTTC.